A selection of T cell receptor beta chains follows, all from one sample in a study of T cell repertoires in cytomegalovirus infection. TCRdb itself ran the reads through MiXCR, one entry per CDR3 protein. Of about 260,000 distinct CDR3 sequences in the sample, roughly 13% are singletons; the top ten hold around 8.1%. Specimen: PBMCs. The source is a human donor in good health (CMV status not recorded). Some clones in this sample may be carry-over from other donors' samples. The CDR3 runs from the conserved cysteine through the conserved F or W. D genes are given only for firm matches. Clone size is stated in some rows and not others, as once, few, many or a class when expanded.

CDR3 protein: CASSSTTGNTIYF
CDR3 DNA: TGTGCCAGCAGTTCCACCACTGGAAACACCATATATTTT
V gene: TRBV12-3/TRBV12-4
clone size: few
J gene: TRBJ1-3
D gene: .

CDR3 protein: CSVETGAQPYEQYF
CDR3 DNA: TGCAGCGTTGAAACAGGGGCCCAACCCTACGAGCAGTACTTC
V gene: TRBV29-1
clone size: few
J gene: TRBJ2-7
D gene: TRBD1

CDR3 protein: CSAVWSGIKDTQYF
CDR3 DNA: TGCAGTGCTGTCTGGAGCGGTATTAAGGATACGCAGTATTTT
V gene: TRBV20-1
clone size: .
J gene: TRBJ2-3
D gene: .

CDR3 protein: CASSKSGTGANVLTF
CDR3 DNA: TGTGCCAGCAGCAAATCGGGGACTGGGGCCAACGTCCTGACTTTC
V gene: TRBV7-2
clone size: many
J gene: TRBJ2-6
D gene: .

CDR3 protein: CASSLIADNEQFF
CDR3 DNA: TGTGCCAGCAGCTTAATAGCGGACAATGAGCAGTTCTTC
V gene: TRBV11-3
clone size: many
J gene: TRBJ2-1
D gene: .

CDR3 protein: CATSRDTSPGAEAFF
CDR3 DNA: TGTGCCACCAGCAGAGACACCTCACCAGGGGCTGAAGCTTTCTTT
V gene: TRBV15
clone size: .
J gene: TRBJ1-1
D gene: .

CDR3 protein: CASSLGGGTNTEAFF
CDR3 DNA: TGTGCCAGCAGCTTGGGTGGCGGAACGAACACTGAAGCTTTCTTT
V gene: TRBV5-5
clone size: few
J gene: TRBJ1-1
D gene: .

CDR3 protein: CSASNKKETQYF
CDR3 DNA: TGCAGTGCTAGTAACAAGAAAGAGACCCAGTACTTC
V gene: TRBV20-1
clone size: few
J gene: TRBJ2-5
D gene: .

CDR3 protein: CASSIGEAGQPQHF
CDR3 DNA: TGTGCCAGTAGTATCGGCGAGGCTGGGCAGCCCCAGCATTTT
V gene: TRBV19
clone size: few
J gene: TRBJ1-5
D gene: .

CDR3 protein: CAGSGTSTDTQYF
CDR3 DNA: TGTGCTGGGTCGGGGACTAGCACAGATACGCAGTATTTT
V gene: TRBV7-6
clone size: many
J gene: TRBJ2-3
D gene: .

CDR3 protein: CASSPRTGPRSNTEAFF
CDR3 DNA: TGTGCCAGCAGCCCTCGGACAGGGCCGAGGTCGAACACTGAAGCTTTCTTT
V gene: TRBV7-3
clone size: many
J gene: TRBJ1-1
D gene: TRBD1

CDR3 protein: CASSNRGQEGETQYF
CDR3 DNA: TGTGCCAGCAGCAACCGTGGACAGGAGGGAGAGACCCAGTACTTC
V gene: TRBV7-6
clone size: few
J gene: TRBJ2-5
D gene: .

CDR3 protein: CASSLFNLGTAGNTIYF
CDR3 DNA: TGTGCCAGCAGCTTATTTAATCTAGGGACAGCTGGAAACACCATATATTTT
V gene: TRBV7-8
clone size: many
J gene: TRBJ1-3
D gene: TRBD1

CDR3 protein: CASSLEGTSGFEQFF
CDR3 DNA: TGCGCCAGCAGCTTGGAGGGGACTAGTGGGTTTGAGCAGTTCTTC
V gene: TRBV5-1
clone size: few
J gene: TRBJ2-1
D gene: TRBD2

CDR3 protein: CASSSIAEQYF
CDR3 DNA: TGTGCCAGCAGTTCGATCGCCGAGCAGTACTTC
V gene: TRBV28
clone size: .
J gene: TRBJ2-7
D gene: .

CDR3 protein: CASRLDRVVYEQYF
CDR3 DNA: TGTGCCAGCAGATTGGACAGGGTGGTCTACGAGCAGTACTTC
V gene: TRBV6-2/TRBV6-3
clone size: few
J gene: TRBJ2-7
D gene: TRBD1

CDR3 protein: CASSLRTSTYEQYF
CDR3 DNA: TGTGCCAGTAGTCTGCGGACGAGCACCTACGAGCAGTACTTC
V gene: TRBV19
clone size: many
J gene: TRBJ2-7
D gene: .

CDR3 protein: CAITLGGANTGELFF
CDR3 DNA: TGTGCCATCACGCTGGGAGGGGCGAACACCGGGGAGCTGTTTTTT
V gene: TRBV10-3
clone size: many
J gene: TRBJ2-2
D gene: TRBD2

CDR3 protein: CASSLAEATSGRLVEQYF
CDR3 DNA: TGTGCCAGCAGCTTAGCGGAAGCGACTAGCGGGAGGCTGGTTGAGCAGTACTTC
V gene: TRBV11-1
clone size: .
J gene: TRBJ2-7
D gene: TRBD2

CDR3 protein: CSARDLHPTSQYF
CDR3 DNA: TGCAGTGCTAGAGATCTTCATCCGACCTCGCAGTATTTT
V gene: TRBV20-1
clone size: few
J gene: TRBJ2-3
D gene: .

CDR3 protein: CSAPWTGLKGYTF
CDR3 DNA: TGCAGTGCCCCTTGGACAGGTCTCAAGGGCTACACCTTC
V gene: TRBV20-1
clone size: few
J gene: TRBJ1-2
D gene: TRBD1

CDR3 protein: CSAAGDSSYNEQFF
CDR3 DNA: TGCAGTGCTGCGGGGGACAGCTCCTACAATGAGCAGTTCTTC
V gene: TRBV20-1
clone size: once
J gene: TRBJ2-1
D gene: .

CDR3 protein: CASSLRWADTQYF
CDR3 DNA: TGTGCCAGCAGCTTAAGGTGGGCAGATACGCAGTATTTT
V gene: TRBV7-2
clone size: many
J gene: TRBJ2-3
D gene: .

CDR3 protein: CASSLGRALLREKLFF
CDR3 DNA: TGTGCCAGCAGCTTAGGTCGGGCACTCCTGCGGGAAAAACTGTTTTTT
V gene: TRBV7-4
clone size: many
J gene: TRBJ1-4
D gene: .

CDR3 protein: CASSLPGTNKETQYF
CDR3 DNA: TGTGCCAGCAGCTTACCCGGGACTAACAAAGAGACCCAGTACTTC
V gene: TRBV7-2
clone size: many
J gene: TRBJ2-5
D gene: TRBD2

CDR3 protein: CSASNSGRLETQYF
CDR3 DNA: TGCAGTGCTAGCAATAGCGGGAGACTAGAGACCCAGTACTTC
V gene: TRBV20-1
clone size: .
J gene: TRBJ2-5
D gene: TRBD2

CDR3 protein: CSFYRGSETQYF
CDR3 DNA: TGCAGCTTTTACAGGGGGTCGGAGACCCAGTACTTC
V gene: TRBV29-1
clone size: few
J gene: TRBJ2-5
D gene: TRBD1

CDR3 protein: CASTESMNTEAFF
CDR3 DNA: TGTGCCAGCACGGAATCAATGAACACTGAAGCTTTCTTT
V gene: TRBV6-1
clone size: many
J gene: TRBJ1-1
D gene: .

CDR3 protein: CASSFSAGTEAFF
CDR3 DNA: TGTGCCAGCAGTTTCAGTGCGGGCACTGAAGCTTTCTTT
V gene: TRBV12-3/TRBV12-4
clone size: few
J gene: TRBJ1-1
D gene: .

CDR3 protein: CSATGTSDTQYF
CDR3 DNA: TGCAGTGCAACCGGGACATCAGATACGCAGTATTTT
V gene: TRBV20-1
clone size: .
J gene: TRBJ2-3
D gene: .

CDR3 protein: CASKGTGFTEAFF
CDR3 DNA: TGTGCCAGCAAAGGGACAGGGTTCACTGAAGCTTTCTTT
V gene: TRBV12-3/TRBV12-4
clone size: few
J gene: TRBJ1-1
D gene: TRBD1

CDR3 protein: CASSFAGGTEAFF
CDR3 DNA: TGTGCCAGCAGCTTCGCAGGGGGCACTGAAGCTTTCTTT
V gene: TRBV7-6
clone size: many
J gene: TRBJ1-1
D gene: TRBD1

CDR3 protein: CASSLFLRTLGSYNEQFF
CDR3 DNA: TGCGCCAGCAGCTTGTTTTTACGGACCTTGGGCTCCTACAATGAGCAGTTCTTC
V gene: TRBV5-1
clone size: many
J gene: TRBJ2-1
D gene: .

CDR3 protein: CASSLVGLAGARARGEQYF
CDR3 DNA: TGTGCCAGCAGCTTAGTGGGTCTAGCGGGAGCTCGGGCCCGCGGCGAGCAGTACTTC
V gene: TRBV7-9
clone size: many
J gene: TRBJ2-7
D gene: TRBD2

CDR3 protein: CASSVSPLYEQYF
CDR3 DNA: TGTGCCAGCAGCGTCTCCCCCCTCTACGAGCAGTACTTC
V gene: TRBV11-3
clone size: many
J gene: TRBJ2-7
D gene: .

CDR3 protein: CAISRESTGLETQYF
CDR3 DNA: TGTGCCATCAGCAGAGAAAGCACAGGGCTAGAGACCCAGTACTTC
V gene: TRBV10-3
clone size: few
J gene: TRBJ2-5
D gene: .

CDR3 protein: CASSLSSSGILFF
CDR3 DNA: TGTGCCAGCAGTTTATCATCTAGCGGGATTCTGTTCTTC
V gene: TRBV28
clone size: .
J gene: TRBJ2-1
D gene: TRBD2

CDR3 protein: CASSTAGPGAYGYTF
CDR3 DNA: TGTGCCAGCAGTACCGCCGGGCCCGGCGCCTATGGCTACACCTTC
V gene: TRBV6-6
clone size: few
J gene: TRBJ1-2
D gene: .

CDR3 protein: CASSEARRVDTQYF
CDR3 DNA: TGTGCCAGCAGTGAAGCCCGCCGAGTAGATACGCAGTATTTT
V gene: TRBV6-1
clone size: .
J gene: TRBJ2-3
D gene: .

CDR3 protein: CASSFDRNSCNEQFF
CDR3 DNA: TGTGCCAGCAGCTTCGACAGGAACTCCTGCAATGAGCAGTTCTTC
V gene: TRBV7-6
clone size: once
J gene: TRBJ2-1
D gene: .

CDR3 protein: CASSQEWSSNQPQHF
CDR3 DNA: TGCGCCAGCAGCCAAGAATGGTCTAGCAATCAGCCCCAGCATTTT
V gene: TRBV4-1
clone size: many
J gene: TRBJ1-5
D gene: .

CDR3 protein: CASRTGTGVYEQYF
CDR3 DNA: TGTGCCAGCAGGACCGGGACAGGGGTCTACGAGCAGTACTTC
V gene: TRBV2
clone size: .
J gene: TRBJ2-7
D gene: TRBD1

CDR3 protein: CASSQEGEAYSPDSPLHF
CDR3 DNA: TGTGCCAGCAGCCAAGAAGGGGAGGCCTACTCCCCGGATTCACCCCTCCACTTT
V gene: TRBV3-1
clone size: .
J gene: TRBJ1-6
D gene: .

CDR3 protein: CASSVYLSSEETQYF
CDR3 DNA: TGTGCCAGCAGCGTCTATCTATCATCGGAAGAGACCCAGTACTTC
V gene: TRBV9
clone size: .
J gene: TRBJ2-5
D gene: .

CDR3 protein: CSAREWSGPDTQYF
CDR3 DNA: TGCAGTGCTAGGGAATGGTCCGGCCCAGATACGCAGTATTTT
V gene: TRBV20-1
clone size: .
J gene: TRBJ2-3
D gene: .

CDR3 protein: CSAPWRGKDQPQHF
CDR3 DNA: TGCAGTGCTCCTTGGAGGGGGAAGGATCAGCCCCAGCATTTT
V gene: TRBV20-1
clone size: once
J gene: TRBJ1-5
D gene: .

CDR3 protein: CASSTRTEAPNYGYTF
CDR3 DNA: TGTGCCAGCAGCACCCGTACAGAAGCCCCTAACTATGGCTACACCTTC
V gene: TRBV7-9
clone size: many
J gene: TRBJ1-2
D gene: .

CDR3 protein: CASSQVFPGNTIYF
CDR3 DNA: TGCGCCAGCAGCCAAGTGTTCCCTGGAAACACCATATATTTT
V gene: TRBV4-1
clone size: few
J gene: TRBJ1-3
D gene: .

CDR3 protein: CATRDRQGSFF
CDR3 DNA: TGTGCCACCAGGGACAGGCAAGGGTCTTTCTTT
V gene: TRBV2
clone size: many
J gene: TRBJ1-1
D gene: TRBD1

CDR3 protein: CSARVGGGINQPQHF
CDR3 DNA: TGCAGTGCTAGAGTAGGGGGGGGCATCAATCAGCCCCAGCATTTT
V gene: TRBV20-1
clone size: .
J gene: TRBJ1-5
D gene: .

CDR3 protein: CASSLEQSSGYTF
CDR3 DNA: TGTGCCAGCAGCTTAGAACAGTCTTCTGGCTACACCTTC
V gene: TRBV7-9
clone size: many
J gene: TRBJ1-2
D gene: .

CDR3 protein: CASSSGTVDVGAFF
CDR3 DNA: TGTGCCAGCAGCTCCGGGACAGTCGACGTCGGCGCTTTCTTT
V gene: TRBV7-2
clone size: many
J gene: TRBJ1-1
D gene: TRBD1

CDR3 protein: CASSRQGTSGPYNEQFF
CDR3 DNA: TGTGCCAGCAGCCGTCAGGGGACTAGCGGGCCGTACAATGAGCAGTTCTTC
V gene: TRBV7-3
clone size: many
J gene: TRBJ2-1
D gene: TRBD2

CDR3 protein: CASSFPGARDTQYF
CDR3 DNA: TGTGCCAGCAGCTTCCCCGGGGCACGAGATACGCAGTATTTT
V gene: TRBV7-3
clone size: few
J gene: TRBJ2-3
D gene: .

CDR3 protein: CASSPLQGTYNEQFF
CDR3 DNA: TGTGCCAGCTCACCCTTACAGGGAACCTACAATGAGCAGTTCTTC
V gene: TRBV18
clone size: .
J gene: TRBJ2-1
D gene: .

CDR3 protein: CASSLAASNEQFF
CDR3 DNA: TGTGCCAGCAGCTTGGCGGCGAGCAATGAGCAGTTCTTC
V gene: TRBV5-3
clone size: .
J gene: TRBJ2-1
D gene: .

CDR3 protein: CATSGTGGGKAEAFF
CDR3 DNA: TGTGCCACCTCCGGGACAGGGGGGGGTAAGGCTGAAGCTTTCTTT
V gene: TRBV6-2/TRBV6-3
clone size: many
J gene: TRBJ1-1
D gene: TRBD1

CDR3 protein: CASSLEVGYTEAFF
CDR3 DNA: TGTGCCAGCAGCTTAGAAGTGGGGTACACTGAAGCTTTCTTT
V gene: TRBV7-2
clone size: .
J gene: TRBJ1-1
D gene: .

CDR3 protein: CASSDLAGEGRGNTQYF
CDR3 DNA: TGTGCCAGCAGCGATCTAGCGGGAGAAGGGCGGGGGAATACGCAGTATTTT
V gene: TRBV6-4
clone size: many
J gene: TRBJ2-3
D gene: TRBD2